A single T cell receptor beta chain is shown here with its context. What it binds is not known. The data belong to a study of graft-versus-host responses after intestinal transplantation. Study overall: Each patient got anti-thymocyte globulin induction, then tacrolimus and steroids for around 3 years. Study findings and constraints: Circulating GvH clones peaking coincided with falling HvG clones soon after transplant. Subjects displaying graft-donor T cell macrochimerism possessed elevated graft-versus-host to host-versus-graft clonal ratios inside allografts. Recipient bone marrow held GvH clones, some seen earlier in ileum or blood.

Unmatched junction bases numbered 4, after V lost 0 bases and J lost 3 bases. The CDR3 consists of 15 residues. Germline-derived CDR1 and CDR2 are SGDLS and YYNGEE. This table comes from immunoSEQ multiplex PCR, and its TCRdb copy is limited to in-frame clones, with some not included. Here the sample spans about 64,000 clones, roughly 90% being singletons. The clonotype comes from a human donor who was the organ donor for an intestinal transplant. The specimen was unstimulated CD8+ T cells sorted from spleen or lymph node cells, collected before transplant. The chain employs TRBV9 and TRBJ2-5; 8 positions match TRBD2. The CDR3 region has the DNA TGTGCCAGCAGCGTAGGAGGTAGCGGGAAAGAGACCCAGTACTTC. Residues: CASSVGGSGKETQYF.